The rows below give T cell receptor beta chains drawn from one sample of a study of blood T cell repertoires in COVID-19. Measured with immunoSEQ multiplex PCR; TCRdb has only the in-frame clones, and not every one. The sample includes about 220,000 clones, roughly 90% of them seen just once. The sequenced sample consisted of PBMCs or T cells enriched from blood (not recorded which). Receptors originate from a woman aged 30 to 39 with acute COVID-19. Both conserved end residues are trimmed from each CDR3. The listing skips clone size in some rows; elsewhere it reads once, few, many or a size class.

once	TRBV6-5	TRBJ1-1	ASSYSGRNTEAF
.	TRBV6-5	TRBJ1-1	ASSYLGTGNEAF
.	TRBV30	TRBJ1-5	AWSLGQNNQPQH
.	TRBV23-1	TRBJ1-5	ASCKGQGRQPQH
.	TRBV7-4	TRBJ2-7	ASSLDSRDRENEQY
.	TRBV3-1/TRBV3-2	TRBJ2-1	ASSQDPRYEQF
once	TRBV5-4	TRBJ2-3	ASREGGSLTDTQY
few	TRBV10-1	TRBJ1-1	ASSDGTGLNTEAF
.	TRBV13	TRBJ1-1	ASSWESGTEAF
once	TRBV2	TRBJ1-6	ASRPGQGMPNSPLH
.	TRBV18	TRBJ1-5	ASSPGADQPQH
.	TRBV7-2	TRBJ2-5	ASSSQRGEETQY
.	TRBV5-6	TRBJ1-2	ASSLDRGNYGYT
.	TRBV3-1/TRBV3-2	TRBJ2-3	ASSQRALGGEADTQY
.	TRBV4-1	TRBJ2-3	ASSQEGGADTQY
.	TRBV7-2	TRBJ2-3	ASSLIAGERTDTQY
.	TRBV12-5	TRBJ2-2	ASGGQGADTGELF
.	TRBV7-8	TRBJ1-2	ASSSRLGQGHT